These 10 T cell receptor beta chains originate from one sample sequenced in a study of blood T cells in healthy people across ages. For the second PCR, which ran for 7 to 11 cycles, a sample-barcoded 5' primer and a J-beta primer mix were used. MiXCR was run by TCRdb on the 5' RACE reads, yielding one entry per CDR3 protein. The table lists nearly 800,000 distinct CDR3 sequences, just under 25% of them singletons. This same sample was also taken into another study, of T cells of mothers and their children.

Sequenced sample: blood. Every receptor here comes from a boy younger than 18 in good health.

The chain recombines TRBV7-2 with TRBJ2-1; D gene unclear. Trimming left V 2 bases short and J 9 bases short, with 8 bases between. The CDR3 has 12 amino acids. Germline V gene lookup returns CDR1 SGHTA and CDR2 FQGNSA. The CDR3 sequence is CASSLIQFEQFF. The CDR3 DNA reads as TGTGCCAGCAGCTTAATCCAGTTTGAGCAGTTCTTC. The full variable domain, completed using reference TRBV7-2 and TRBJ2-1, is GAGVSQSPSNKVTEKGKDVELRCDPISGHTALYWYRQSLGQGLEFLIYFQGNSAPDKSGLPSDRFSAERTGGSVSTLTIQRTQQEDSAVYLCASSLIQFEQFFGPGTRLTVL.

The table lists this clonotype with a few counts. This chain links TRBV9 with TRBJ2-5, with TRBD1 identical over 8 bases. Trimming removed 4 bases from V and 5 bases from J; junction bases left unmatched: 4. Germline assignment: CDR1 SGDLS and CDR2 YYNGEE. The CDR3 sequence is 13 residues long. The CDR3 DNA follows: TGTGCCAGCAGCCGGACAGGGATGGAGACCCAGTACTTC. Encoded protein: CASSRTGMETQYF.

This chain connects TRBV3-1 to TRBJ2-5; 9 positions match TRBD2. After removal of 3 bases from V and 4 bases from J, the junction contained 6 bases not matched to a gene. The germline V gene has CDR1 LGHDT and CDR2 YNNKEL (reference sequence). This CDR3 has 15 residues. The CDR3 DNA is TGTGCCAGCAGCCATGCCCAGCGGGAGGTAGAGACCCAGTACTTC. Protein sequence: CASSHAQREVETQYF.

This clonotype was seen a few times. The chain uses TRBV20-1 and TRBJ1-2, with 7 positions matching TRBD1. Per germline, CDR1 DFQATT and CDR2 SNEGSKA (reference sequence). V gave up 0 bases and J gave up 10 bases; unmatched junction bases: 11. This CDR3 has 14 amino acids. CDR3 in amino acids: CSARDGGRTGYYTF. As DNA, the CDR3 is TGCAGTGCTAGAGATGGGGGGCGGACAGGCTACTACACCTTC.

V is TRBV9 and J is TRBJ1-2; D gene uncertain. CDR1 is SGDLS, CDR2 YYNGEE, per germline. Trimming stripped 0 bases from V and 4 bases from J, with 13 bases between. The CDR3 runs to 15 residues. The DNA for the CDR3 is TGTGCCAGCAGCGTAGACAAGGGAACGGGCTATGGCTACACCTTC. It codes for CASSVDKGTGYGYTF.

This rearrangement joins TRBV27 to TRBJ2-5; 9 nucleotides align to TRBD2. The J call could be wrong; TRBJ2-1 is a better fit for the DNA end. Germline loops: CDR1 MNHEY, CDR2 SMNVEV (reference sequence). This CDR3 is 16 amino acids long. Here the CDR3 reads CASSLGWLAGYNEQFF. CDR3 DNA sequence: TGTGCCAGCAGTTTAGGTTGGCTAGCGGGGTACAATGAGCAGTTCTTC.

The chain couples TRBV5-1 to TRBJ2-5; D gene uncertain. TRBJ2-7 explains the end of the DNA better; the J call may be wrong. CDR3 length: 13 residues. In germline, CDR1 is SGHRS, CDR2 YFSETQ. The CDR3: CASSKDHTYEQYF. CDR3 coding DNA: TGCGCCAGCAGCAAAGACCACACCTACGAGCAGTACTTC.

The rearrangement joins TRBV6-5 to TRBJ2-5; 9 positions agree with TRBD2. The CDR3 contains 15 residues. J gave up 2 bases and V 5 bases, and 6 bases lay outside the gene matches. Germline lookup yields CDR1 MNHEY and CDR2 SVGAGI. CDR3 region: CASSRSGGNQETQYF. The CDR3 bases are TGTGCCAGCAGTCGTAGCGGGGGAAATCAAGAGACCCAGTACTTC.

This chain's CDR3 is CSTIRPGGEQFF. The CDR3 DNA reads TGCAGTACTATTCGACCAGGGGGAGAGCAGTTCTTC. The chain recombines TRBV20-1 with TRBJ2-5; TRBD1 agrees at 7 bases. The end of the DNA is better explained by TRBJ2-1, so the J call may be wrong. The CDR3 has 12 residues. Germline CDR1 and CDR2: DFQATT and SNEGSKA (reference sequence).

This clonotype has just a few counts. The chain uses TRBV14 and TRBJ2-5; 9 bases line up with TRBD2. In germline, CDR1 is SGHDN, CDR2 FVKESK. J gave up 11 bases and V 1 base, and 11 bases lay outside the gene matches. This CDR3 has 15 residues. The CDR3 loop is CASSQVYAGGREQYF. The CDR3 DNA reads TGTGCCAGCAGCCAAGTGTATGCGGGAGGGCGGGAGCAGTACTTC.